These 21 T cell receptor beta chains were sequenced from one sample in a study of identical twins. Each CDR3 protein is one row after TCRdb ran MiXCR on the 5' RACE reads. The sample lists some 690,000 distinct CDR3 sequences, around 20% occurring once. These same data were also listed under a study on T cells expressing NK-cell markers.

Sequenced sample: PBMCs. These receptors originate from a woman younger than 35 in good health.

J is TRBJ2-3 and V is TRBV20-1; 8 bases align to TRBD2. V dropped 3 bases and J dropped 0; count of bases not matched to a gene: 8. This CDR3 spans 16 amino acids. In germline, CDR1 is DFQATT, CDR2 SNEGSKA (reference sequence). The CDR3 sequence is CSASGVSGASTDTQYF. For the CDR3, the DNA is TGCAGTGCTAGTGGGGTTAGCGGGGCAAGCACAGATACGCAGTATTTT.

This clonotype was counted between two and nine times. The chain is built from TRBV5-4 and TRBJ2-3; 10 positions agree with TRBD1. The CDR3 runs to 24 residues. Per germline, CDR1 SGHNT and CDR2 YYREEE (reference sequence). Trimming removed 0 bases from V and 0 bases from J; junction bases left unmatched: 25. CDR3 bases: TGTGCCAGCAGCTTGGCCCGGGACAGGGGCCCACCGTGGGCGGGAGGCCCAAGCACAGATACGCAGTATTTT. This gives the protein CASSLARDRGPPWAGGPSTDTQYF.

The table lists this clonotype with a count of one. The rearrangement uses TRBV9 and TRBJ2-3; D is unclear. From germline, CDR1 is SGDLS and CDR2 YYNGEE. The V end lost 0 bases, the J end lost 0 bases, and 8 bases lay between the germline ends. This CDR3 comprises 15 residues. This CDR3 reads CASSVAGPSTDTQYF. In nucleotides, the CDR3 is TGTGCCAGCAGCGTAGCTGGGCCGAGCACAGATACGCAGTATTTT. Based on the CDR3 plus reference TRBV9 and TRBJ2-3, the full variable domain is DSGVTQTPKHLITATGQRVTLRCSPRSGDLSVYWYQQSLDQGLQFLIQYYNGEERAKGNILERFSAQQFPDLHSELNLSSLELGDSALYFCASSVAGPSTDTQYFGPGTRLTVL.

V usage is TRBV19 and J usage is TRBJ2-6; 8 nucleotides match TRBD2. This CDR3 has 16 residues. V trimming: 11 bases; J trimming: 1 base; junction bases outside the gene matches: 10. In germline, CDR1 is LNHDA, CDR2 SQIVND (reference sequence). CDR3 nucleotides: TGTGCCGGAGGGGGTAGCGGGACGTCTGGGGCCAACGTCCTGACTTTC. Translating gives CAGGGSGTSGANVLTF.

This clonotype occurred a few times. This chain uses TRBV15 with TRBJ1-1; D remains unclear. There are 14 residues in the CDR3. The germline CDR1 and CDR2 sequences are LNHNV and YYDKDF (reference sequence). V lost 0 bases and J 12 bases, leaving 17 bases between the germline ends. CDR3 in DNA: TGTGCCACCAGCAGAGAGGGGATGGGGTACCAGACTTTCTTT. Translating it yields CATSREGMGYQTFF.

For the CDR3, the DNA is TGTGCCAGCAGTCCACCACGGCCCGCGGAGACCCAGTACTTC. Residues: CASSPPRPAETQYF. V and J are TRBV5-8 and TRBJ2-5; D is uncertain. Germline V CDR1 and CDR2: SGHTS, YDEGEE. Trimming removed 5 bases from V and 5 bases from J, with 16 bases in between. The length of the CDR3 is 14 residues.

The chain joins TRBV12-3 or TRBV12-4 to TRBJ1-1; no firm D call. The CDR3 has 11 amino acids. Trimming took off 5 bases at V and 6 bases at J, with 7 bases between the two ends. The CDR3 sequence is CASSEYAEAFF. CDR3 sequence (DNA): TGTGCCAGCAGTGAGTACGCTGAAGCTTTCTTT.

The V and J genes are TRBV7-8 and TRBJ1-5; weak D call: TRBD1 (5 bases). V lost 4 bases and J lost 4, with 20 bases in between. There are 17 residues in the CDR3. CDR1 and CDR2 from the germline V gene are SGHVS and FQNEAQ. This chain's CDR3 is CASSSNPRRQLNQPQHF. DNA of the CDR3: TGTGCCAGCAGCTCAAACCCGAGAAGACAGCTTAATCAGCCCCAGCATTTT.

This clonotype was observed a few times. The chain has TRBV20-1 and TRBJ2-3; maybe TRBD1 (6 bases). V was pared by 0 bases and J by 1 base, with 8 bases between. The CDR3 sequence is 14 residues long. CDR1 DFQATT and CDR2 SNEGSKA come from the germline V gene (reference sequence). CDR3 sequence: CSAREGAGTDTQYF. The CDR3 DNA sequence: TGCAGTGCTAGAGAGGGGGCCGGCACAGATACGCAGTATTTT.

The CDR3 DNA sequence: TGTGCCAGCAGTCCTGAACTAGCGGGAGGGCCAGATGAGCAGTTCTTC. Translation gives CASSPELAGGPDEQFF. J is TRBJ2-1 and V is TRBV12-3 or TRBV12-4, with 13 bases fitting TRBD2. The CDR3 is 16 amino acids. Germline trimming cut 5 bases from V and 8 bases from J; bases unmatched to any gene: 9.

V usage is TRBV12-3 or TRBV12-4 and J usage is TRBJ2-1, with 9 bases fitting TRBD2. The trim removed 6 bases at V and 8 bases at J, leaving 17 bases unmatched. The CDR3 is made up of 17 amino acids. The CDR3 loop reads CASSSVVAGGVIYEQFF. The CDR3 coding sequence is TGTGCCAGCAGCTCCGTTGTGGCGGGGGGGGTAATCTATGAGCAGTTCTTC.

This chain links TRBV6-2 or TRBV6-3 with TRBJ2-1, with D tentatively TRBD2 (6 bases). The germline gives CDR1 MNHEY, CDR2 SVGEGT. This CDR3 spans 14 amino acids. Trimming shortened V by 5 bases and J by 7 bases, and 15 bases separated the two germline ends. CDR3 bases: TGTGCCAGCAGTCTGGCGGGGCTAGTGAATGAGCAGTTCTTC. Translating it yields CASSLAGLVNEQFF.

This clonotype was counted between two and nine times. The rearrangement uses TRBV27 and TRBJ2-7; 12 bases line up with TRBD2. V shed 2 bases and J 6 bases; nucleotides not matched to a gene: 2. This CDR3 has 14 amino acids. Germline V gene sequence: CDR1 MNHEY, CDR2 SMNVEV (reference sequence). CDR3 in DNA: TGTGCCAGCAGTTTAAGGACTAGCGGGATCGAGCAGTACTTC. Protein sequence: CASSLRTSGIEQYF.

This clonotype was detected many times. This rearrangement joins TRBV20-1 to TRBJ2-7; the match to TRBD2 covers 8 bases. V lost 2 bases, J lost 2 bases, and 8 bases stayed unmatched. The CDR3 is 15 residues long. CDR1 and CDR2 from the germline V gene are DFQATT and SNEGSKA (reference sequence). The CDR3 reads CSARSVTSGTYEQYF. DNA for the CDR3: TGCAGTGCTAGAAGTGTTACTAGCGGCACCTACGAGCAGTACTTC.

This clonotype was seen only a few times. The chain combines TRBV12-3 or TRBV12-4 with TRBJ1-1, with TRBD1 identical over 7 bases. CDR3 length: 13 residues. The V and J ends lost 8 bases and 6 bases, in that order; junction bases with no gene match: 9. In DNA form, the CDR3 reads TGTGCCAGCGTCACCCGGCAGGGGGCTGAAGCTTTCTTT. Protein: CASVTRQGAEAFF.

This clonotype was seen more than once but under ten times. The V call is TRBV11-2, the J call TRBJ2-1, with D possibly TRBD1 on 6 matching bases. CDR3 length: 18 residues. Germline-derived CDR1 and CDR2 are SGHAT and FQNNGV. Deletions cut 1 base from V and 7 bases from J, with 23 bases between. CDR3 DNA: TGTGCCAGCAGCTTAGGCCACCTCCGGGACATCAATAAGAATGAGCAGTTCTTC. Its protein product is CASSLGHLRDINKNEQFF.

The chain employs TRBV5-1 and TRBJ2-2; 7 bases align to TRBD2. Germline values: CDR1 SGHRS, CDR2 YFSETQ. The trim removed 4 bases at V and 4 bases at J, leaving 16 bases unmatched. This CDR3 has 18 amino acids. CDR3 bases: TGCGCCAGCAGCCCCGTAGCGGGTACACGGGGGTTCACCGGGGAGCTGTTTTTT. Translation: CASSPVAGTRGFTGELFF.

This clonotype was counted a few times. In DNA form, the CDR3 reads TGTGCCAGCAGTCCCCAGCCTGGGTACGGGCTGTTTTTT. Its protein is CASSPQPGYGLFF. This rearrangement joins TRBV12-3 or TRBV12-4 to TRBJ1-4; D is undetermined. The CDR3 sequence is 13 residues long. Trimming took off 5 bases at V and 14 bases at J, with 18 bases between the two ends.

The table lists this clonotype with a few counts. The chain has TRBV6-4 and TRBJ1-6, with TRBD1 identical over 7 bases. Losses at the gene ends were 4 bases for V and 4 bases for J; bases not matched to a gene: 4. CDR3 length: 15 residues. Germline V gives CDR1 MRHNA, CDR2 SNTAGT. CDR3 bases: TGTGCCAGCAGTGCCCGGACAGGATATAATTCACCCCTCCACTTT. Translating gives CASSARTGYNSPLHF.

The J gene is TRBJ2-5, the V gene TRBV12-3 or TRBV12-4; 10 positions agree with TRBD2. J lost 4 bases, V lost 5 bases, and 4 bases had no gene match. CDR3 size: 14 residues. In DNA, the CDR3 is TGTGCCAGCAGTCAATGGACTAGCGGAGAGACCCAGTACTTC. Protein: CASSQWTSGETQYF.

On this clonotype: A far larger clone differs by one base, so this is likely a read error. This chain connects TRBV12-3 or TRBV12-4 to TRBJ2-5; D gene unclear. CDR3 length: 11 amino acids. V lost 6 bases to trimming and J lost 5 bases, with 7 bases between them. The CDR3 loop reads CASRFGETQYF. DNA for the CDR3: TGTGCCAGCAGATTCGGGGAGACCCAGTACTTC.